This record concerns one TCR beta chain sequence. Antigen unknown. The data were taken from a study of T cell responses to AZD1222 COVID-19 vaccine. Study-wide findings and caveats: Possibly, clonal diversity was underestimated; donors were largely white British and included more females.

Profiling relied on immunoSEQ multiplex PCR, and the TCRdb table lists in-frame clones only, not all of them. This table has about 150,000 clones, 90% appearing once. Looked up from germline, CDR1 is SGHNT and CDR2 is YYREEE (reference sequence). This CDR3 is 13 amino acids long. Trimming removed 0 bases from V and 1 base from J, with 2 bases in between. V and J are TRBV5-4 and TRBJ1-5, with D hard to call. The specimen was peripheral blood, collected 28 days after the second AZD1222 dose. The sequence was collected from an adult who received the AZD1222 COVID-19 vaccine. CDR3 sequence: CASSLDSNQPQHF. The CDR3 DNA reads TGTGCCAGCAGCTTGGACAGCAATCAGCCCCAGCATTTT.